These 6 T cell receptor beta chains came from one sample sequenced in a study of graft-versus-host responses after intestinal transplantation. Measured with immunoSEQ multiplex PCR; TCRdb has only the in-frame clones, and not every one. The sample holds approximately 39,000 clones, approximately 95% seen once. Antigens for these TCRs are unknown. Here the sequenced sample was unstimulated CD4+ T cells sorted from spleen or lymph node cells, taken before transplant. All receptors derive from a human donor who was the organ donor for an intestinal transplant.

The chain couples TRBV7-2 to TRBJ1-6, with D tentatively TRBD1 (5 bases). Germline V gene sequence: CDR1 SGHTA, CDR2 FQGNSA. V was clipped by 1 base and J by 4 bases, with 8 bases between them. The CDR3 is 15 amino acids. The CDR3 region has the DNA TGTGCCAGCAGCTTAGACAGGTTTTATAATTCACCCCTCCACTTT. Protein sequence: CASSLDRFYNSPLHF.

This sequence joins TRBV19 and TRBJ1-6; D remains ambiguous. The CDR3 extends over 15 amino acids. Germline assignment: CDR1 LNHDA and CDR2 SQIVND (reference sequence). V dropped 3 bases and J dropped 6 bases, with 12 bases sitting between them. The CDR3 sequence is CASSIPPVGNSPLHF. CDR3 coding DNA: TGTGCCAGTAGTATCCCACCGGTGGGTAATTCACCCCTCCACTTT.

This clone has a single count. The CDR3 DNA reads as TGTGCCAGCAGTTTTAGCGGGGGCCATATCTACGAGCAGTACTTC. Amino acid sequence: CASSFSGGHIYEQYF. The chain is built from TRBV27 and TRBJ2-7, with 9 bases identical to TRBD2. CDR1 and CDR2 from the germline V gene are MNHEY and SMNVEV (reference sequence). This CDR3 comprises 15 residues. With 3 bases clipped from V and 3 bases from J, the junction kept 6 bases outside the gene matches.

The chain carries TRBV2 and TRBJ2-2; perhaps D is TRBD1 or TRBD2 (6 bases each). CDR1 is SNHLY and CDR2 is FYNNEI in the germline V gene. Trimming removed 7 bases at V and 0 bases at J, with 12 bases between. The CDR3 has 15 amino acids. The CDR3 sequence is CASMWGAPNTGELFF. Written as DNA, the CDR3 is TGTGCCAGCATGTGGGGGGCGCCGAACACCGGGGAGCTGTTTTTT.

On this clone itself: A read error may account for a junction end that differs from germline. CDR3 loop: CVSSLGGNYGYTF. The CDR3 coding sequence is TGTGTCAGCAGCTTGGGGGGTAACTATGGCTACACCTTC. The chain has TRBV5-5 and TRBJ1-2; possible D gene TRBD1, 5 bases. The germline CDR1 and CDR2 sequences are SGHKS and YYEKEE (reference sequence). CDR3 length equals 13 residues.

V is TRBV18 and J is TRBJ2-7, with 13 bases identical to TRBD2. Trimming cost V 1 base and J 6 bases; bases outside gene matches: 0. The CDR3 totals 14 residues. Germline loops: CDR1 KGHSH, CDR2 LQKENI. CDR3 sequence reads: CASSPRTSGGEQYF. The DNA of the CDR3 is TGTGCCAGCTCACCACGGACTAGCGGGGGCGAGCAGTACTTC. The whole variable domain, remainder taken from reference TRBV18 and TRBJ2-7, is NAGVMQNPRHLVRRRGQEARLRCSPMKGHSHVYWYRQLPEEGLKFMVYLQKENIIDESGMPKERFSAEFPKEGPSILRIQQVVRGDSAAYFCASSPRTSGGEQYFGPGTRLTVT.